One sample yielded the 5 T cell receptor beta chains listed below, sequenced in a study of CD8+ T cells in alopecia areata. Stated treatment: oral pan-JAK inhibitor, 5-10 mg twice daily. Reverse transcription of extracted RNA yielded cDNA, which provided the sequencing template. The table came from immunoSEQ multiplex PCR; TCRdb's copy has only in-frame clones and leaves some out. The data hold 200,000 to 250,000 clones, with around 66% observed a single time. The sample here was CD4+ T cells sorted from blood, taken between weeks 43 and 45, from a patient treated with tofacitinib. The receptors come from a human donor with alopecia areata.

The chain recombines TRBV7-3 with TRBJ2-3, with a possible D match to TRBD2 (5 bases). Trimming cost V 4 bases and J 0 bases, with 8 bases left between them. Germline V gives CDR1 SGHTA, CDR2 FQGTGA. The CDR3 consists of 14 residues. In nucleotides, the CDR3 is TGTGCCAGCAGCTCCGGGATGAGCACAGATACGCAGTATTTT. Its protein is CASSSGMSTDTQYF.

This rearrangement joins TRBV6-1 to TRBJ2-7; TRBD1 matches at 8 bases. In germline, CDR1 is MNHNS, CDR2 SASEGT. CDR3 length: 13 residues. V lost 7 bases and J lost 2; bases outside the gene matches: 4. The CDR3 region has the DNA TGTGCCAGCACCGGGACAGGTCCCTACGAGCAGTACTTC. Its protein is CASTGTGPYEQYF.

The rearrangement links TRBV6-5 to TRBJ1-1; D remains unclear. The germline CDR1 and CDR2 sequences are MNHEY and SVGAGI. Trimming cost V 2 bases and J 4 bases, with 8 bases left between them. This CDR3 comprises 13 residues. The CDR3 loop reads CASSYTGITEAFF. In nucleotides, the CDR3 is TGTGCCAGCAGTTACACCGGTATCACTGAAGCTTTCTTT.

DNA for the CDR3: TGTGCCAGCAACGGAATAAACTATGGCTACACCTTC. Translated: CASNGINYGYTF. V usage is TRBV6-6 and J usage is TRBJ1-2; D is unclear. Trimming left V 7 bases short and J 2 bases short, with 8 bases between. Looked up from germline, CDR1 is MNHNY and CDR2 is SVGAGI (reference sequence). This CDR3 contains 12 residues.

This rearrangement joins TRBV15 to TRBJ1-6; TRBD1 matches 7 bases. The CDR3 has 15 residues. Germline-derived CDR1 and CDR2 are LNHNV and YYDKDF (reference sequence). Unmatched junction bases numbered 12, after V lost 6 bases and J lost 10 bases. CDR3 coding DNA: TGTGCCACCAGTGAAGGGACAGCCGGCAGATCACCCCTCCACTTT. Protein: CATSEGTAGRSPLHF.